These 8 T cell receptor beta chains share one sample of origin, sequenced in a study of long-term antiretroviral therapy in people with HIV. Survey level was the resolution at which the v3.0 immunoSEQ assay ran. Profiled with immunoSEQ multiplex PCR; TCRdb holds only in-frame clones, not every one. Here the sample spans about 35,000 clones, approximately 85% being singletons. The sequenced sample was unsorted PBMCs, obtained 2.2 years after starting antiretroviral therapy. The receptors here all came from a man aged 18 to 35 with HIV.

The V and J genes are TRBV7-2 and TRBJ2-2, with a weak D call TRBD1 (6 bases). The V gene's germline CDR1 is SGHTA and CDR2 FQGNSA. The V end lost 4 bases, the J end lost 0 bases, and 9 bases lay between the germline ends. The CDR3 sequence is 15 residues long. The CDR3 DNA sequence: TGTGCCAGCAGCTCCCGGACAGCGAACACCGGGGAGCTGTTTTTT. Its protein product is CASSSRTANTGELFF. The entire variable domain, with the rest obtained from reference TRBV7-2 and TRBJ2-2, is as follows: GAGVSQSPSNKVTEKGKDVELRCDPISGHTALYWYRQSLGQGLEFLIYFQGNSAPDKSGLPSDRFSAERTGGSVSTLTIQRTQQEDSAVYLCASSSRTANTGELFFGEGSRLTVL.

The chain couples TRBV9 to TRBJ2-1; D not certain. Germline V gene data show CDR1 as SGDLS and CDR2 as YYNGEE. The CDR3 sequence is 13 residues long. V dropped 2 bases and J dropped 4 bases, with 7 bases sitting between them. The CDR3 spells CASSVAGYNEQFF. As DNA, the CDR3 is TGTGCCAGCAGCGTCGCCGGGTACAATGAGCAGTTCTTC. Complete variable domain (other parts from reference TRBV9 and TRBJ2-1): DSGVTQTPKHLITATGQRVTLRCSPRSGDLSVYWYQQSLDQGLQFLIQYYNGEERAKGNILERFSAQQFPDLHSELNLSSLELGDSALYFCASSVAGYNEQFFGPGTRLTVL.

The chain carries TRBV11-2 and TRBJ2-1; perhaps TRBD1 as D (5 bases). The CDR3 consists of 14 residues. Germline loops: CDR1 SGHAT, CDR2 FQNNGV. V gave up 5 bases and J gave up 8 bases, with 16 bases separating them. In DNA form, the CDR3 reads TGTGCCAGCAGCCCGCGGCCAGGGATAGATGAGCAGTTCTTC. Its protein product is CASSPRPGIDEQFF.

This clone turned up a few times. The chain carries TRBV5-1 and TRBJ2-7, with TRBD2 matching over 9 bases. Germline trimming cut 4 bases from V and 4 bases from J; bases unmatched to any gene: 9. From germline, CDR1 is SGHRS and CDR2 YFSETQ. The CDR3 sequence is 15 residues long. CDR3 DNA: TGCGCCAGCAGCCCCTACTTAGCGGGGGAGTACGAGCAGTACTTC. Translating it yields CASSPYLAGEYEQYF.

The chain joins TRBV9 to TRBJ2-2; TRBD2 matches at 14 bases. Germline CDR1 reads SGDLS; CDR2 reads YYNGEE. The junction had 12 bases not matched to a gene; V was cut back by 4 bases and J by 7 bases. The CDR3 is 18 amino acids. CDR3 sequence reads: CASSPPGLAGVMGGELFF. The CDR3, as DNA: TGTGCCAGCAGCCCTCCGGGACTAGCGGGAGTCATGGGCGGGGAGCTGTTTTTT.

This clone was seen just once. This sample includes further DNA sequences coding for the same CDR3. The chain has TRBV7-2 and TRBJ1-1; D is perhaps TRBD1 (5 bases). CDR3 size: 14 residues. The V gene lost 6 bases and the J gene lost 5 bases, with 16 bases spanning the gap. CDR1 and CDR2 (germline): SGHTA, FQGNSA. The CDR3: CASSSLGARTEAFF. The DNA for the CDR3 is TGTGCCAGCAGTTCACTAGGGGCAAGGACTGAAGCTTTCTTT.

The chain is built from TRBV19 and TRBJ1-2; D is undetermined. Germline V gives CDR1 LNHDA, CDR2 SQIVND (reference sequence). Trimming cost V 6 bases and J 7 bases, with 15 bases left between them. The CDR3 has 13 amino acids. CDR3 in amino acids: CASSYKGSSGYTF. For the CDR3, the DNA is TGTGCCAGTAGCTACAAAGGGTCTTCTGGCTACACCTTC.

This clone was seen a few times. This chain connects TRBV13 to TRBJ1-4, with D hard to call. The CDR3 loop spans 13 amino acids. Between the trimmed V and J ends, which lost 1 base and 5 bases, there was a span of 5 bases. Per germline, CDR1 PRHDT and CDR2 FYEKMQ (reference sequence). The CDR3 spells CASSLVGNEKLFF. CDR3 DNA: TGTGCCAGCAGCTTAGTCGGGAATGAAAAACTGTTTTTT.